These T cell receptor beta chains were read from a single sample in a study of T-cell reconstitution after alpha-beta-depleted transplantation in children. TCRdb re-called the PCR reads through MiXCR, storing one row per CDR3 protein. The sample carries around 270,000 distinct CDR3 sequences, less than 9.5% recorded once. The material was peripheral blood, obtained 360 days after TCRalphabeta/CD19-depleted stem cell transplant. The receptors shown here come from a female patient between 2 and 10 years old who had a stem cell transplant for Fanconi anemia, so the T cells may come from the graft donor. Each CDR3 is given with its conserved first and last residue. D genes are given only for firm matches. Size is stated for part of the rows, as once, few or many counts, or as a class when the clone is expanded.

j_call: TRBJ2-1; cdr3_length: 12; clone_size: many; v_call: TRBV20-1; d_call: .; cdr3_aa: CSSGRFYNEQFF; cdr3_nt: TGCAGTTCCGGGCGGTTCTACAATGAGCAGTTCTTC
j_call: TRBJ1-1; cdr3_length: 15; clone_size: .; v_call: TRBV20-1; d_call: .; cdr3_aa: CSARDGTAMNTEAFF; cdr3_nt: TGCAGTGCTAGAGATGGGACGGCTATGAACACTGAAGCTTTCTTT
j_call: TRBJ2-1; cdr3_length: 15; clone_size: many; v_call: TRBV25-1; d_call: .; cdr3_aa: CASSVGTLSYNEQFF; cdr3_nt: TGTGCCAGCAGTGTAGGGACCTTGTCCTACAATGAGCAGTTCTTC
j_call: TRBJ1-5; cdr3_length: 13; clone_size: many; v_call: TRBV11-1; d_call: .; cdr3_aa: CASARGANQPQHF; cdr3_nt: TGTGCCAGCGCGCGGGGGGCAAATCAGCCCCAGCATTTT
j_call: TRBJ2-3; cdr3_length: 15; clone_size: few; v_call: TRBV4-1; d_call: .; cdr3_aa: CASSQGAVSTDTQYF; cdr3_nt: TGCGCCAGCAGCCAAGGGGCGGTTAGCACAGATACGCAGTATTTT
j_call: TRBJ2-1; cdr3_length: 14; clone_size: many; v_call: TRBV12-3/TRBV12-4; d_call: .; cdr3_aa: CASSAGLSHNEQFF; cdr3_nt: TGTGCCAGCAGTGCCGGGCTCTCCCACAATGAGCAGTTCTTC
j_call: TRBJ2-1; cdr3_length: 13; clone_size: many; v_call: TRBV20-1; d_call: .; cdr3_aa: CSARSGRYNEQFF; cdr3_nt: TGCAGTGCTAGAAGCGGGCGGTACAATGAGCAGTTCTTC
j_call: TRBJ2-1; cdr3_length: 15; clone_size: many; v_call: TRBV7-2; d_call: .; cdr3_aa: CASSLVSPSYNEQFF; cdr3_nt: TGTGCCAGCAGCTTAGTTTCGCCATCCTACAATGAGCAGTTCTTC
j_call: TRBJ1-6; cdr3_length: 17; clone_size: few; v_call: TRBV28; d_call: TRBD1; cdr3_aa: CASSSIQGAGKNSPLHF; cdr3_nt: TGTGCCAGCAGCTCAATACAGGGGGCCGGGAAGAATTCACCCCTCCACTTT
j_call: TRBJ2-5; cdr3_length: 14; clone_size: many; v_call: TRBV6-1; d_call: .; cdr3_aa: CASSVLALQETQYF; cdr3_nt: TGTGCCAGCAGTGTCTTGGCCCTCCAAGAGACCCAGTACTTC
j_call: TRBJ1-6; cdr3_length: 14; clone_size: many; v_call: TRBV20-1; d_call: .; cdr3_aa: CSARNGPENSPLHF; cdr3_nt: TGCAGTGCTAGAAATGGCCCCGAAAATTCACCCCTCCACTTT
j_call: TRBJ2-4; cdr3_length: 13; clone_size: many; v_call: TRBV20-1; d_call: .; cdr3_aa: CSARIDRWGIQYF; cdr3_nt: TGCAGTGCTAGAATAGACCGATGGGGCATTCAGTACTTC
j_call: TRBJ2-2; cdr3_length: 14; clone_size: many; v_call: TRBV6-5; d_call: .; cdr3_aa: CASSYTADTGELFF; cdr3_nt: TGTGCCAGCAGTTATACCGCTGACACCGGGGAGCTGTTTTTT
j_call: TRBJ2-1; cdr3_length: 12; clone_size: .; v_call: TRBV7-9; d_call: .; cdr3_aa: CASSLESGVQFF; cdr3_nt: TGTGCCAGCAGCTTAGAGTCCGGGGTGCAGTTCTTC
j_call: TRBJ2-6; cdr3_length: 16; clone_size: many; v_call: TRBV11-2; d_call: .; cdr3_aa: CASSLYKGSGANVLTF; cdr3_nt: TGTGCCAGCAGCTTATATAAGGGCTCTGGGGCCAACGTCCTGACTTTC
j_call: TRBJ2-2; cdr3_length: 15; clone_size: .; v_call: TRBV19; d_call: .; cdr3_aa: CASSIGVGTTGELFF; cdr3_nt: TGTGCCAGTAGTATAGGGGTCGGAACCACCGGGGAGCTGTTTTTT
j_call: TRBJ1-5; cdr3_length: 19; clone_size: many; v_call: TRBV18; d_call: TRBD1; cdr3_aa: CASSPAPLQGAWSNQPQHF; cdr3_nt: TGTGCCAGCTCACCAGCTCCTCTACAGGGGGCTTGGAGCAATCAGCCCCAGCATTTT
j_call: TRBJ1-1; cdr3_length: 11; clone_size: few; v_call: TRBV20-1; d_call: TRBD1; cdr3_aa: CSAGGTDEAFF; cdr3_nt: TGCAGTGCTGGCGGGACAGACGAAGCTTTCTTT
j_call: TRBJ2-7; cdr3_length: 15; clone_size: .; v_call: TRBV18; d_call: TRBD1; cdr3_aa: CASSPMGTGYHEQYF; cdr3_nt: TGTGCCAGCTCACCAATGGGGACAGGGTATCACGAGCAGTACTTC
j_call: TRBJ2-5; cdr3_length: 14; clone_size: few; v_call: TRBV13; d_call: .; cdr3_aa: CASSFGPYQETQYF; cdr3_nt: TGTGCCAGCAGCTTCGGGCCTTACCAAGAGACCCAGTACTTC
j_call: TRBJ2-1; cdr3_length: 16; clone_size: many; v_call: TRBV5-1; d_call: TRBD2; cdr3_aa: CASSRPSGSSYNEQFF; cdr3_nt: TGCGCCAGCAGCAGACCTAGCGGGAGCTCCTACAATGAGCAGTTCTTC
j_call: TRBJ1-1; cdr3_length: 16; clone_size: many; v_call: TRBV4-3; d_call: .; cdr3_aa: CASSQDRLYMNTEAFF; cdr3_nt: TGCGCCAGCAGCCAAGACAGGTTATACATGAACACTGAAGCTTTCTTT
j_call: TRBJ2-5; cdr3_length: 14; clone_size: few; v_call: TRBV7-6; d_call: .; cdr3_aa: CASSLRGPDPTQYF; cdr3_nt: TGTGCCAGCAGCTTAAGAGGTCCAGACCCGACCCAGTACTTC
j_call: TRBJ1-5; cdr3_length: 16; clone_size: once; v_call: TRBV7-2; d_call: .; cdr3_aa: CASSPSGPGSNQPQHF; cdr3_nt: TGTGCCAGCAGCCCCTCGGGTCCAGGGAGCAATCAGCCCCAGCATTTT
j_call: TRBJ2-1; cdr3_length: 15; clone_size: many; v_call: TRBV5-6; d_call: .; cdr3_aa: CASSFTWQTYNEQFF; cdr3_nt: TGTGCCAGCAGCTTTACGTGGCAGACCTACAATGAGCAGTTCTTC
j_call: TRBJ2-3; cdr3_length: 18; clone_size: many; v_call: TRBV29-1; d_call: TRBD2; cdr3_aa: CSVSPIGLAGGSTDTQYF; cdr3_nt: TGCAGCGTTTCCCCGATAGGACTAGCGGGAGGCAGCACAGATACGCAGTATTTT
j_call: TRBJ1-1; cdr3_length: 13; clone_size: .; v_call: TRBV14; d_call: TRBD1; cdr3_aa: CASSRGTARWDFF; cdr3_nt: TGTGCCAGCAGCCGAGGGACAGCCAGGTGGGATTTCTTT
j_call: TRBJ2-1; cdr3_length: 14; clone_size: many; v_call: TRBV30; d_call: .; cdr3_aa: CAWTSKGGPNEQFF; cdr3_nt: TGTGCCTGGACCTCTAAGGGAGGCCCCAATGAGCAGTTCTTC
j_call: TRBJ2-1; cdr3_length: 16; clone_size: .; v_call: TRBV3-1; d_call: TRBD1; cdr3_aa: CASSQGKMQGANEQFF; cdr3_nt: TGTGCCAGCAGCCAAGGCAAGATGCAGGGGGCGAATGAGCAGTTCTTC
j_call: TRBJ2-5; cdr3_length: 12; clone_size: many; v_call: TRBV12-3/TRBV12-4; d_call: .; cdr3_aa: CASSSYQAGQYF; cdr3_nt: TGTGCCAGCAGTTCATACCAAGCAGGGCAGTACTTC
j_call: TRBJ2-2; cdr3_length: 15; clone_size: many; v_call: TRBV11-2; d_call: .; cdr3_aa: CASSSMLELPGELFF; cdr3_nt: TGTGCCAGCAGCTCGATGCTAGAGCTACCCGGGGAGCTGTTTTTT
j_call: TRBJ2-1; cdr3_length: 15; clone_size: many; v_call: TRBV28; d_call: TRBD1; cdr3_aa: CASSLEGQGNNEQFF; cdr3_nt: TGTGCCAGCAGTTTAGAGGGACAGGGAAACAATGAGCAGTTCTTC
j_call: TRBJ2-7; cdr3_length: 15; clone_size: .; v_call: TRBV6-5; d_call: TRBD1; cdr3_aa: CASSYYLGQGAEQYF; cdr3_nt: TGTGCCAGCAGTTACTACCTAGGACAGGGGGCTGAGCAGTACTTC
j_call: TRBJ2-3; cdr3_length: 15; clone_size: many; v_call: TRBV29-1; d_call: TRBD2; cdr3_aa: CSVVGRRGSGDTQYF; cdr3_nt: TGCAGCGTTGTTGGGCGGCGCGGGAGTGGAGATACGCAGTATTTT
j_call: TRBJ2-3; cdr3_length: 13; clone_size: many; v_call: TRBV12-3/TRBV12-4; d_call: .; cdr3_aa: CASRGNRVETQYF; cdr3_nt: TGTGCCAGCAGAGGGAACAGGGTCGAAACGCAGTATTTT
j_call: TRBJ2-2; cdr3_length: 16; clone_size: few; v_call: TRBV28; d_call: TRBD1; cdr3_aa: CASSFPSTGHTGELFF; cdr3_nt: TGTGCCAGCAGTTTCCCCTCGACAGGGCACACCGGGGAGCTGTTTTTT